The TCR beta chain described here comes from a study of blood T cell repertoires in COVID-19. Across the whole study: Both acute and convalescent COVID-19 samples were obtained from the United States, Italy and Spain. T cells, B-cell-depleted T cells, or PBMCs supplied cDNA or gDNA.

Germline trimming cut 4 bases from V and 5 bases from J; bases unmatched to any gene: 12. There are 16 residues in the CDR3. CDR1 is LNHDA and CDR2 is SQIVND in the germline V gene (reference sequence). Libraries were prepared by immunoSEQ multiplex PCR; TCRdb keeps only in-frame clonotypes and omits some of them. The data contain over 200,000 clones, around nine tenths of them singletons. This receptor was obtained from a woman aged 40 to 49 who had recovered from COVID-19. V and J are TRBV19 and TRBJ2-5, with TRBD2 matching 8 bases. Sequenced material: peripheral blood. The CDR3 is CASSTILGTRGETQYF. CDR3 sequence (DNA): TGTGCCAGTAGTACCATCCTCGGGACTAGGGGGGAGACCCAGTACTTC.